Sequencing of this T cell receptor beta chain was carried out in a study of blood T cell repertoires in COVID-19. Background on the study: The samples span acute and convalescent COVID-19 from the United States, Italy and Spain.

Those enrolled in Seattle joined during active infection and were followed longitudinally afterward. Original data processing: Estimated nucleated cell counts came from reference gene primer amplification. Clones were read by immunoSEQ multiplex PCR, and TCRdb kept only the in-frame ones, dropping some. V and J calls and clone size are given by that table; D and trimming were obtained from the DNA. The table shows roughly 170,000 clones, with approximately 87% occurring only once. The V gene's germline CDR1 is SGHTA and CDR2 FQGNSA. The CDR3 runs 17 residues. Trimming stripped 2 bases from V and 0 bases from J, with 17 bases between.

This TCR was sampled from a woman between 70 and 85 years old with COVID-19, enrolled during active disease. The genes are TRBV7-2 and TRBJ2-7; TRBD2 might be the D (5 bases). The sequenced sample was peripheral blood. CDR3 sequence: CASSLRLDYLGSYEQYF. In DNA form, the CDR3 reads TGTGCCAGCAGCTTACGGCTTGACTACTTAGGCTCCTACGAGCAGTACTTC.